The 9 T cell receptor beta chains reported below all come from one sample, sequenced in a study of T-cell memory formation after mild COVID-19. Via MiXCR, TCRdb re-called the 5' RACE reads, giving one row per CDR3 protein. The sample gives roughly 220,000 distinct CDR3 sequences, 9.5% of which show up once; around 3.3% is in the top ten. Sequencing was done on a sample of PBMCs or a T cell subset sorted from them (not recorded which). The receptors derive from a man between 18 and 29 years old who had mild COVID-19 (a few samples of this study predate the infection). Cell type and time point are not known.

The gene calls are TRBV5-1 and TRBJ2-7, with D possibly TRBD1 on 5 matching bases. This CDR3 region has 15 residues. Germline CDR1 SGHRS, CDR2 YFSETQ. The V and J ends lost 4 bases and 3 bases respectively, with 17 bases between them. CDR3: CASSGQGSASYEQYF. CDR3 nucleotide sequence: TGCGCCAGCAGCGGGCAGGGATCCGCCAGCTACGAGCAGTACTTC.

This clonotype was observed a few times. V is TRBV15 and J is TRBJ2-1; unclear D gene. The germline V gene encodes CDR1 LNHNV and CDR2 YYDKDF (reference sequence). Trimming removed 1 base from V and 9 bases from J, with 7 bases in between. This CDR3 comprises 12 residues. This chain's CDR3 is CATSRAFTEQFF. The CDR3 bases are TGTGCCACCAGCAGAGCTTTCACTGAGCAGTTCTTC.

This clonotype was observed a few times. V usage is TRBV7-9 and J usage is TRBJ2-4, with 15 bases aligning to TRBD2. CDR3 size: 18 residues. Germline V gene data show CDR1 as SEHNR and CDR2 as FQNEAQ (reference sequence). Germline trimming cut 0 bases from V and 7 bases from J; bases unmatched to any gene: 7. The CDR3 loop reads CASSLAGLAGGPANIQYF. The CDR3 DNA follows: TGTGCCAGCAGCTTAGCCGGACTAGCGGGGGGGCCAGCCAACATTCAGTACTTC.

The rearrangement links TRBV7-2 to TRBJ2-3; 9 bases line up with TRBD1. After removal of 3 bases from V and 4 bases from J, the junction contained 2 bases not matched to a gene. CDR1 and CDR2 (germline): SGHTA, FQGNSA. The CDR3 extends over 14 amino acids. CDR3 nucleotide sequence: TGTGCCAGCAGCTTCACAGGGGGCTCAGATACGCAGTATTTT. It is translated as CASSFTGGSDTQYF.

V is TRBV6-2 or TRBV6-3 and J is TRBJ2-5; D tentatively reads TRBD1 or TRBD2 (6 bases each). V was shortened by 0 bases and J by 5 bases, with 28 bases between the two germline ends. The CDR3 loop spans 20 amino acids. Germline V gives CDR1 MNHEY, CDR2 SVGEGT. Written as DNA, the CDR3 is TGTGCCAGCAGTTACTCGATCGTGCAGGGGAACCCGCAAGGAGGGGAGACCCAGTACTTC. The encoded protein is CASSYSIVQGNPQGGETQYF.

A few counts support this clonotype. The chain has TRBV6-5 and TRBJ1-4; the match to TRBD1 covers 10 bases. The V gene end was trimmed by 6 bases and the J gene end by 5 bases; junction bases not matched to a gene: 9. This CDR3 has 16 amino acids. From germline, CDR1 is MNHEY and CDR2 SVGAGI. CDR3 coding DNA: TGTGCCAGCAGACGACAGGGGGCGAAGTCGAATGAAAAACTGTTTTTT. This sequence encodes CASRRQGAKSNEKLFF.

V gene TRBV10-3 combines with J gene TRBJ1-3, with 8 bases aligning to TRBD1. CDR3 length: 15 residues. V lost 11 bases and J lost 0; bases outside the gene matches: 9. Germline lookup yields CDR1 ENHRY and CDR2 SYGVKD. The CDR3: CAAQGQATSGNTIYF. For the CDR3, the DNA is TGTGCCGCACAGGGACAGGCCACCTCTGGAAACACCATATATTTT.

This clonotype was counted only a few times. The genes are TRBV7-2 and TRBJ2-4; a weak D match, TRBD2 (6 bases). Trimming cost V 5 bases and J 1 base, with 12 bases left between them. CDR1 SGHTA and CDR2 FQGNSA come from the germline V gene. CDR3 length equals 15 residues. CDR3 protein: CASSVSGGAKNIQYF. CDR3 nucleotide sequence: TGTGCCAGCAGCGTCAGCGGAGGGGCCAAAAACATTCAGTACTTC.

This clonotype was counted a few times. The chain combines TRBV6-5 with TRBJ1-2; D might be TRBD1 (5 bases). V lost 0 bases, J lost 8 bases, and 16 bases lay in between. Germline V gene lookup returns CDR1 MNHEY and CDR2 SVGAGI. The CDR3 has 15 residues. The CDR3 protein is CASSYSSIRAGGYTF. The DNA for the CDR3 is TGTGCCAGCAGTTACTCGAGTATCAGGGCGGGAGGCTACACCTTC.